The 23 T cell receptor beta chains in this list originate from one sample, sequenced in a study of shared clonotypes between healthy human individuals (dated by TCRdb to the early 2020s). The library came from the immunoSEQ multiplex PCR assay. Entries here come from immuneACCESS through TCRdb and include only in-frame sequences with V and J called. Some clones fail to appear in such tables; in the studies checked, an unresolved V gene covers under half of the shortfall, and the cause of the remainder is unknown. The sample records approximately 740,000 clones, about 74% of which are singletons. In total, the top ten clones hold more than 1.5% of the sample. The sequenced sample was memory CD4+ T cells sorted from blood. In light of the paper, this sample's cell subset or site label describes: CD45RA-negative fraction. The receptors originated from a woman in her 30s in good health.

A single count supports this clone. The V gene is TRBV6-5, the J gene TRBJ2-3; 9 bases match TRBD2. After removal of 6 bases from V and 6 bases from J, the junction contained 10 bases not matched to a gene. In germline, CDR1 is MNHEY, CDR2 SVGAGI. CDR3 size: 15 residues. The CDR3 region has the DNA TGTGCCAGCAGATTAGCGGGAGTTGGGGGGGATACGCAGTATTTT. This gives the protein CASRLAGVGGDTQYF.

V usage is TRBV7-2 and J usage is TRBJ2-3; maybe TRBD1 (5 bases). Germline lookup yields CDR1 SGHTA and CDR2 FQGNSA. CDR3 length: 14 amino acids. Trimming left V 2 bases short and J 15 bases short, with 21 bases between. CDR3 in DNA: TGTGCCAGCAGCTTATTGGTCTTATGGGGCGCACTATATTTT. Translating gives CASSLLVLWGALYF.

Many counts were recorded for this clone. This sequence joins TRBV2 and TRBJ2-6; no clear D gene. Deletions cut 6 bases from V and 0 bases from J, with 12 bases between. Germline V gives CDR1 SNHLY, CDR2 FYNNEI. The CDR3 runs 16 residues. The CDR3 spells CASSRMVVSGANVLTF. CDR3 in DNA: TGTGCCAGCAGCCGAATGGTAGTCTCTGGGGCCAACGTCCTGACTTTC.

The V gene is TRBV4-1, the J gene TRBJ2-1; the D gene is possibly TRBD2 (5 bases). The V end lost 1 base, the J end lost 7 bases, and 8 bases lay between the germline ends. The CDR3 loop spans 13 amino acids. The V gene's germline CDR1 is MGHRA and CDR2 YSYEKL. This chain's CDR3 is CASSQVRGNEQFF. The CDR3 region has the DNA TGCGCCAGCAGCCAAGTGCGCGGGAATGAGCAGTTCTTC.

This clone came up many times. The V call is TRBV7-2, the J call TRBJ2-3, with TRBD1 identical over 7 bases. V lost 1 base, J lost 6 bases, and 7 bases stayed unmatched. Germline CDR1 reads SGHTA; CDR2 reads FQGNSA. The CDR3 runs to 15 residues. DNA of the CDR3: TGTGCCAGCAGCTTAGTGAGTACAGGGGAGGATACGCAGTATTTT. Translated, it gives CASSLVSTGEDTQYF.

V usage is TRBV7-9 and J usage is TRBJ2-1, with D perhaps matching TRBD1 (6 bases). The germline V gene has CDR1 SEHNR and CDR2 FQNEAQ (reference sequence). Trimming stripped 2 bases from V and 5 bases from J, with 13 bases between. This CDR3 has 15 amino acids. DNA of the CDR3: TGTGCCAGCAGCTTATCGCGGCAGGGGCACAATGAGCAGTTCTTC. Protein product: CASSLSRQGHNEQFF.

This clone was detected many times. The CDR3 sequence: CASSGSGRAGNEQYF. CDR3 coding DNA: TGTGCCAGTAGTGGTAGCGGGAGGGCCGGCAACGAGCAGTACTTC. The J gene is TRBJ2-7, the V gene TRBV19; 11 bases line up with TRBD2. The CDR3 length is 15 residues. The germline CDR1 and CDR2 sequences are LNHDA and SQIVND (reference sequence). Germline trimming cut 5 bases from V and 5 bases from J; bases unmatched to any gene: 8.

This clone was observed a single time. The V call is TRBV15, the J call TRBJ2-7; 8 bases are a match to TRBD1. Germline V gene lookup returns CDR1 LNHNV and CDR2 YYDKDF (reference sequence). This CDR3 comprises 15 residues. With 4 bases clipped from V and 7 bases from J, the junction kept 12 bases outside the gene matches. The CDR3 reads CATSKVGTGPREQYF. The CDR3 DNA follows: TGTGCCACCAGCAAAGTGGGGACAGGCCCTAGGGAGCAGTACTTC.

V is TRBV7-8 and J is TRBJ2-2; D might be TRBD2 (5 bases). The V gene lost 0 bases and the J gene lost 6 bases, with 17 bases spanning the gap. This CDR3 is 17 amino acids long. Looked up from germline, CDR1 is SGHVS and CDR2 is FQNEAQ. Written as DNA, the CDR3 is TGTGCCAGCAGCTTAGCAGTTGGTGGGAGCGGCGCCGGGGAGCTGTTTTTT. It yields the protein CASSLAVGGSGAGELFF.

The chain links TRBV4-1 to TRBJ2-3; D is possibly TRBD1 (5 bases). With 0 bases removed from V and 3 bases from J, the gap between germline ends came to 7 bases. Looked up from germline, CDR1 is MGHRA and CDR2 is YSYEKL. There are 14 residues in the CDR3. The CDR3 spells CASSQEGRTDTQYF. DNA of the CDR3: TGCGCCAGCAGCCAAGAGGGGCGAACAGATACGCAGTATTTT.

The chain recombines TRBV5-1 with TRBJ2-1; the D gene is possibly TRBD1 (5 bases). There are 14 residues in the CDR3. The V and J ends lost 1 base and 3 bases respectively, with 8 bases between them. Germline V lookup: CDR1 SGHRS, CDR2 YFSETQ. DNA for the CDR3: TGCGCCAGCAGCTTGCAGGGTGTCTACAATGAGCAGTTCTTC. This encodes CASSLQGVYNEQFF.

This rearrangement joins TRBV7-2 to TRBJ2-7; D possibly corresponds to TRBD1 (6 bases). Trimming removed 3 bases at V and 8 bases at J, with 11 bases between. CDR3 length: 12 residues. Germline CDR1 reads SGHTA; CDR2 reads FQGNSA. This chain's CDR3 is CASSFGQSKQYF. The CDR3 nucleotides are TGTGCCAGCAGCTTCGGACAGTCGAAGCAGTACTTC.

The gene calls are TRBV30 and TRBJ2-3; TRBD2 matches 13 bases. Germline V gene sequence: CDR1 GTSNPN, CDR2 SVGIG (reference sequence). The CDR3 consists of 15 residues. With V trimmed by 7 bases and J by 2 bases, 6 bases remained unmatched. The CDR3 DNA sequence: TGTGCCTTACAGGGACTAGCGGGATTCACAGATACGCAGTATTTT. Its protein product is CALQGLAGFTDTQYF.

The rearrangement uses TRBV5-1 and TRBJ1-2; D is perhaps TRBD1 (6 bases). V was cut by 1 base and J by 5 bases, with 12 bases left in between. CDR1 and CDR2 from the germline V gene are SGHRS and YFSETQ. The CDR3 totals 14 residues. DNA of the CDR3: TGCGCCAGCAGCTTGATGGGGGGCGCATATGGCTACACCTTC. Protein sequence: CASSLMGGAYGYTF.

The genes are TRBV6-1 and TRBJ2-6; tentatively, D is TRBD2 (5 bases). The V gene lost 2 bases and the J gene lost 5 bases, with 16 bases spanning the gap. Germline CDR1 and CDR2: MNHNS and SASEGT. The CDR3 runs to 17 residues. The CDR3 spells CASSESGRTLRANVLTF. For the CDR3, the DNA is TGTGCCAGCAGTGAATCAGGACGGACTCTAAGGGCCAACGTCCTGACTTTC.

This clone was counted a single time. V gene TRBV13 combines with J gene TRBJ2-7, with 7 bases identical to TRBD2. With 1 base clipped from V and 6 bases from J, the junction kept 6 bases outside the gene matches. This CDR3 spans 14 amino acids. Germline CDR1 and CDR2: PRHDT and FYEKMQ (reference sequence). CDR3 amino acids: CASSLERGRSEQYF. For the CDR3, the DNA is TGTGCCAGCAGCTTAGAGCGGGGCCGTTCCGAGCAGTACTTC.

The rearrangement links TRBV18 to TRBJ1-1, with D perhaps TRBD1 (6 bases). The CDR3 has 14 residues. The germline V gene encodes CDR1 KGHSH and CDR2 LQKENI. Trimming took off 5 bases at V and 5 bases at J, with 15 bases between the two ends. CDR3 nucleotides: TGTGCCAGCTCAGAGGGACACCGAGAGACTGAAGCTTTCTTT. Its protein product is CASSEGHRETEAFF.

The CDR3 reads CASSDGTSGRGNEQFF. CDR3 coding DNA: TGTGCCAGCAGCGACGGGACTAGCGGGAGGGGAAATGAGCAGTTCTTC. This rearrangement joins TRBV28 to TRBJ2-1; 16 bases fit TRBD2. CDR3 length: 16 amino acids. V lost 6 bases, J lost 7 bases, and 6 bases stayed unmatched. Germline CDR1 reads MDHEN; CDR2 reads SYDVKM.

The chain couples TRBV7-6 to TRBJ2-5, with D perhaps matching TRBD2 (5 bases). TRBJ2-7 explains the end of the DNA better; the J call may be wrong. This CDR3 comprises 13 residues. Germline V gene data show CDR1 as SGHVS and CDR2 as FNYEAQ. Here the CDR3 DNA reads TGTGCCAGCAGCCCGCCGGGAACCTACGAGCAGTACTTC. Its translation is CASSPPGTYEQYF.

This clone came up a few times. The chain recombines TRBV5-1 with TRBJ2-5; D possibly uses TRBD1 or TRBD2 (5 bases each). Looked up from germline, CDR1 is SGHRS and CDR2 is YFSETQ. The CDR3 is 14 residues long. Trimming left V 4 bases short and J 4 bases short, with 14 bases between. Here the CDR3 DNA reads TGCGCCAGCAGCCGGGACCTTCAGAGAGAGACCCAGTACTTC. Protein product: CASSRDLQRETQYF.

Here the CDR3 reads CASSFGPGGRPRYGYTF. The DNA of the CDR3 is TGTGCCAGCAGTTTCGGTCCAGGGGGTAGACCTAGATATGGCTACACCTTC. V gene TRBV27 combines with J gene TRBJ1-2; 7 nucleotides line up with TRBD1. Trimming cost V 3 bases and J 5 bases; bases outside gene matches: 15. Germline-derived CDR1 and CDR2 are MNHEY and SMNVEV (reference sequence). This CDR3 is built from 17 residues.

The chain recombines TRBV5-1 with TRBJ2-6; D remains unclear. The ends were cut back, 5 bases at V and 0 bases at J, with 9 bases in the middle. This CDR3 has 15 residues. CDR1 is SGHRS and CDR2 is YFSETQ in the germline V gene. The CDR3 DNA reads TGCGCCAGCAGGCCTCAGAACTCTGGGGCCAACGTCCTGACTTTC. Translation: CASRPQNSGANVLTF.

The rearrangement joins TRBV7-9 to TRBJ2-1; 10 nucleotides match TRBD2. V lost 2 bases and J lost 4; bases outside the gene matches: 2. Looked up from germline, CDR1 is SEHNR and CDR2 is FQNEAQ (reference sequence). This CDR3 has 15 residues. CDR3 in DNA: TGTGCCAGCAGCTTACAACTAGCGGGGTACAATGAGCAGTTCTTC. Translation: CASSLQLAGYNEQFF. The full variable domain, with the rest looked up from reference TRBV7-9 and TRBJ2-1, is DTGVSQNPRHKITKRGQNVTFRCDPISEHNRLYWYRQTLGQGPEFLTYFQNEAQLEKSRLLSDRFSAERPKGSFSTLEIQRTEQGDSAMYLCASSLQLAGYNEQFFGPGTRLTVL.